Shown below are 30 T cell receptor beta chains from a single sample sequenced in a study of blood T cell repertoires in COVID-19. Only in-frame clones appear in the TCRdb table, and some are missing; sequencing was by immunoSEQ multiplex PCR. The sample includes roughly 220,000 clones, roughly 85% of them seen just once. The specimen sequenced was PBMCs or T cells enriched from blood (not recorded which). The receptor source for this set is a woman aged 40 to 50 with acute COVID-19.

The V gene is TRBV2, the J gene TRBJ1-1; D gene uncertain. The V gene's germline CDR1 is SNHLY and CDR2 FYNNEI. The CDR3 has 12 amino acids. Trimming pared 7 bases from V and 4 bases from J, leaving 10 bases between. CDR3 sequence reads: CASTPPGTEAFF. CDR3 nucleotide sequence: TGTGCCAGCACCCCGCCCGGCACTGAAGCTTTCTTT.

A few counts support this clone. In nucleotides, the CDR3 is TGTGCCAGCAGTGAATCGAGGGCCTTCTATGGCTACACCTTC. Its protein is CASSESRAFYGYTF. The chain employs TRBV2 and TRBJ1-2, with no clear D. Trimming removed 2 bases at V and 4 bases at J, with 11 bases between. This CDR3 region has 14 residues. Germline lookup yields CDR1 SNHLY and CDR2 FYNNEI.

This clone was seen just once. The genes are TRBV4-3 and TRBJ2-3; 9 bases fit TRBD2. The J segment lost 4 bases and the V segment lost 2 bases, leaving 10 bases of the junction unmatched. Germline values: CDR1 LGHNA, CDR2 YSLEER. The CDR3 is made up of 17 amino acids. The CDR3 DNA follows: TGCGCCAGCAGCCAAAACCCCCGCGGGGGGGCCTCAGATACGCAGTATTTT. It yields the protein CASSQNPRGGASDTQYF.

V gene TRBV11-3 combines with J gene TRBJ1-1; 7 bases are a match to TRBD1. The CDR3 spans 13 residues. V shed 1 base and J 10 bases; nucleotides not matched to a gene: 6. Germline-derived CDR1 and CDR2 are SGHNT and YENEEA. The CDR3 reads CASSLGQGDGAFF. CDR3 coding DNA: TGTGCCAGCAGCTTAGGACAGGGTGACGGAGCTTTCTTT. Filled out from reference TRBV11-3 and TRBJ1-1, the complete variable domain reads EAGVVQSPRYKIIEKKQPVAFWCNPISGHNTLYWYLQNLGQGPELLIRYENEEAVDDSQLPKDRFSAERLKGVDSTLKIQPAELGDSAVYLCASSLGQGDGAFFGQGTRLTVV.

At least ten counts were recorded for this clone. This sequence joins TRBV3-1 (or the pseudogene TRBV3-2) and TRBJ1-6; D is possibly TRBD1 (5 bases). V dropped 0 bases and J dropped 8 bases, with 8 bases sitting between them. The CDR3 runs to 14 residues. The germline gives CDR1 LGHDT, CDR2 YNNKEL (reference sequence). CDR3 sequence (DNA): TGTGCCAGCAGCCAAGAACAGGAGTATTCACCCCTCCACTTT. This codes for CASSQEQEYSPLHF.

The V and J genes are TRBV19 and TRBJ1-3, with a possible D match to TRBD1 (6 bases). CDR3 size: 16 residues. Germline CDR1 is LNHDA and CDR2 is SQIVND (reference sequence). Between the trimmed V and J ends, which lost 8 bases and 4 bases, there was a span of 21 bases. CDR3 sequence: CASREGTGTSGNTIYF. The CDR3 coding sequence is TGTGCCAGTCGCGAGGGGACCGGGACATCCGGAAACACCATATATTTT.

CDR3 nucleotides: TGTGCCAGCAGTGAACGGGGCAGGGGGTGGGTGGTGACTGAAGCTTTCTTT. Its protein product is CASSERGRGWVVTEAFF. This chain uses TRBV6-1 with TRBJ1-1, with 7 bases lining up with TRBD1. The CDR3 spans 17 residues. Per germline, CDR1 MNHNS and CDR2 SASEGT. Trimming took 2 bases from V and 5 from J; bases not matched to a gene: 14.

The sample holds a few counts of this clone. The rearrangement joins TRBV6-5 to TRBJ2-3, with 7 bases that match TRBD2. The CDR3 contains 15 residues. Germline V lookup: CDR1 MNHEY, CDR2 SVGAGI. V was pared by 0 bases and J by 1 base, with 1 base of the junction left unmatched. The CDR3 region is CASSYSSGGTDTQYF. CDR3 nucleotides: TGTGCCAGCAGTTACTCGAGCGGGGGCACAGATACGCAGTATTTT.

The chain recombines TRBV29-1 with TRBJ1-2; D is perhaps TRBD1 (6 bases). Germline V gene lookup returns CDR1 SQVTM and CDR2 ANQGSEA. The length of the CDR3 is 16 residues. Between the trimmed V and J ends, which lost 1 base and 2 bases, there was a span of 17 bases. This CDR3 is CSVEGKQGRINYGYTF. DNA for the CDR3: TGCAGCGTTGAAGGGAAACAGGGAAGGATCAACTATGGCTACACCTTC.

V gene TRBV2 combines with J gene TRBJ1-2, with D perhaps TRBD1 (5 bases). Germline CDR1 is SNHLY and CDR2 is FYNNEI. The V end was cut by 6 bases, the J end by 4 bases, with 18 bases between. This CDR3 has 15 amino acids. CDR3 bases: TGTGCCAGCAGCGCATCCGGGGGGGAGACCTATGGCTACACCTTC. This sequence encodes CASSASGGETYGYTF. The full variable domain, with the rest looked up from reference TRBV2 and TRBJ1-2, is EPEVTQTPSHQVTQMGQEVILRCVPISNHLYFYWYRQILGQKVEFLVSFYNNEISEKSEIFDDQFSVERPDGSNFTLKIRSTKLEDSAMYFCASSASGGETYGYTFGSGTRLTVV.

V usage is TRBV4-1 and J usage is TRBJ1-1; TRBD1 agrees at 7 bases. The V gene end was trimmed by 4 bases and the J gene end by 1 base; junction bases not matched to a gene: 3. The CDR3 covers 14 residues. The germline V gene encodes CDR1 MGHRA and CDR2 YSYEKL. Here the CDR3 DNA reads TGCGCCAGCAGCCCTAACAGGGGGAACACTGAAGCTTTCTTT. Translated, it gives CASSPNRGNTEAFF.

The rearrangement links TRBV4-3 to TRBJ2-3; 12 bases fit TRBD2. CDR1 is LGHNA, CDR2 YSLEER, per germline. CDR3 length equals 18 residues. V lost 0 bases and J lost 4; bases outside the gene matches: 8. CDR3 residues: CASSQEISSGGAADTQYF. CDR3 bases: TGCGCCAGCAGCCAAGAAATCTCTAGCGGGGGGGCCGCAGATACGCAGTATTTT.

V usage is TRBV4-1 and J usage is TRBJ1-1, with D unclear. The CDR3 is 14 residues long. V lost 0 bases and J 6 bases, leaving 11 bases between the germline ends. CDR1 MGHRA and CDR2 YSYEKL come from the germline V gene. CDR3 in DNA: TGCGCCAGCAGCCAAGAATCGGGGAGCGCTGAAGCTTTCTTT. Protein product: CASSQESGSAEAFF.

This sequence joins TRBV6-6 and TRBJ1-5; 9 bases match TRBD1. The CDR3 is 15 residues long. The junction had 7 bases not matched to a gene; V was cut back by 6 bases and J by 4 bases. CDR1 and CDR2 from the germline V gene are MNHNY and SVGAGI (reference sequence). CDR3: CASSMGQGGNQPQHF. For the CDR3, the DNA is TGTGCCAGCAGCATGGGACAGGGAGGGAATCAGCCCCAGCATTTT.

The chain employs TRBV6-5 and TRBJ1-5, with D uncertain. CDR3 size: 15 residues. Germline-derived CDR1 and CDR2 are MNHEY and SVGAGI. V lost 4 bases, J lost 5 bases, and 15 bases lay in between. CDR3 DNA: TGTGCCAGCAGTTCGCGGCCCGAAGCTGATCAGCCCCAGCATTTT. It yields the protein CASSSRPEADQPQHF.

The V and J genes are TRBV7-2 and TRBJ2-7; 8 bases fit TRBD1. V shed 4 bases and J 3 bases; nucleotides not matched to a gene: 11. The CDR3 is made up of 16 amino acids. CDR1 SGHTA and CDR2 FQGNSA come from the germline V gene. The CDR3 DNA is TGTGCCAGCAGCTCGAACCCCACAGGGGGATTCTACGAGCAGTACTTC. The encoded protein is CASSSNPTGGFYEQYF.

The chain couples TRBV6-5 to TRBJ1-1, with D unclear. V gave up 4 bases and J gave up 4 bases, with 10 bases separating them. The germline V gene encodes CDR1 MNHEY and CDR2 SVGAGI. There are 13 residues in the CDR3. The CDR3 coding sequence is TGTGCCAGCAGTTTGACGGGTGTCACTGAAGCTTTCTTT. The encoded protein is CASSLTGVTEAFF.

This clone showed up just once. The chain is built from TRBV14 and TRBJ1-6, with a possible D match to TRBD1 (5 bases). The CDR3 has 18 residues. Germline assignment: CDR1 SGHDN and CDR2 FVKESK. V was shortened by 4 bases and J by 4 bases, with 20 bases between the two germline ends. The CDR3 DNA is TGTGCCAGCAGCCTCTCCAGGCTGGGACTGAGGTATAATTCACCCCTCCACTTT. Protein sequence: CASSLSRLGLRYNSPLHF.

The chain carries TRBV5-1 and TRBJ1-4; D is unresolved. V dropped 4 bases and J dropped 0 bases, with 7 bases sitting between them. Germline CDR1 and CDR2: SGHRS and YFSETQ. This CDR3 region has 14 residues. The CDR3 DNA sequence: TGCGCCAGCAGCCCTCTAGCAACTAATGAAAAACTGTTTTTT. Its translation: CASSPLATNEKLFF.

This chain links TRBV6-5 with TRBJ2-2, with D uncertain. Trimming cost V 6 bases and J 0 bases, with 8 bases left between them. This CDR3 contains 14 residues. Germline V gene sequence: CDR1 MNHEY, CDR2 SVGAGI. This CDR3 is CASSKQTNTGELFF. Written as DNA, the CDR3 is TGTGCCAGCAGCAAACAGACGAACACCGGGGAGCTGTTTTTT.

The chain employs TRBV7-2 and TRBJ1-1; D ambiguous. Germline values: CDR1 SGHTA, CDR2 FQGNSA. This CDR3 contains 16 residues. The V and J ends lost 1 base and 2 bases respectively, with 14 bases between them. The CDR3 loop is CASSLGRRGFNTEAFF. The DNA for the CDR3 is TGTGCCAGCAGCTTAGGGAGGCGGGGATTTAACACTGAAGCTTTCTTT.

The chain employs TRBV7-8 and TRBJ2-3, with 11 positions matching TRBD1. The trim removed 3 bases at V and 5 bases at J, leaving 7 bases unmatched. Germline V gene sequence: CDR1 SGHVS, CDR2 FQNEAQ. This CDR3 has 16 residues. The CDR3 spells CASSFPRTGGRDTQYF. CDR3 coding DNA: TGTGCCAGCAGCTTCCCTCGGACAGGGGGCAGAGATACGCAGTATTTT.

A few counts support this clone. The chain employs TRBV19 and TRBJ1-5; 9 bases map to TRBD1. Per germline, CDR1 LNHDA and CDR2 SQIVND (reference sequence). The junction had 4 bases not matched to a gene; V was cut back by 8 bases and J by 2 bases. This CDR3 is built from 14 residues. The CDR3 bases are TGTGCCAGTGGGACAGGGTTTCGCAATCAGCCCCAGCATTTT. This encodes CASGTGFRNQPQHF.

Concerning this clone itself: One end of the junction varies from germline; a read error may be responsible. V gene TRBV10-3 combines with J gene TRBJ1-1; D is unresolved. CDR1 and CDR2 (germline): ENHRY, SYGVKD. CDR3 length equals 13 residues. CDR3 loop: CAISKSEDTEAFF. DNA of the CDR3: TGTGCCATCAGTAAGTCAGAGGACACTGAAGCTTTCTTT.

V gene TRBV11-2 combines with J gene TRBJ2-1; D is ambiguous. CDR1 is SGHAT and CDR2 is FQNNGV in the germline V gene. The CDR3 length is 15 residues. Between the trimmed V and J ends, which lost 6 bases and 8 bases, there was a span of 20 bases. CDR3 in amino acids: CASSPTPGSGDEQFF. The CDR3 DNA reads TGTGCCAGCAGTCCAACTCCCGGCTCAGGCGATGAGCAGTTCTTC.

The chain couples TRBV11-2 to TRBJ2-3; tentatively, D is TRBD1 (5 bases). V was cut by 5 bases and J by 0 bases, with 15 bases left in between. The CDR3 covers 16 residues. Germline V gene data show CDR1 as SGHAT and CDR2 as FQNNGV. The CDR3 DNA reads as TGTGCCAGCAGCCCCAGGGTGGGTTTAAGCACAGATACGCAGTATTTT. Translation: CASSPRVGLSTDTQYF. Together with reference TRBV11-2 and TRBJ2-3, the CDR3 gives the full variable domain: EAGVAQSPRYKIIEKRQSVAFWCNPISGHATLYWYQQILGQGPKLLIQFQNNGVVDDSQLPKDRFSAERLKGVDSTLKIQPAKLEDSAVYLCASSPRVGLSTDTQYFGPGTRLTVL.

The V and J genes are TRBV30 and TRBJ1-2, with TRBD1 matching 7 bases. Germline loops: CDR1 GTSNPN, CDR2 SVGIG (reference sequence). The CDR3 contains 13 residues. V shed 7 bases and J 2 bases; nucleotides not matched to a gene: 7. The CDR3 DNA sequence: TGTGCCTCCCAGGCGGACAGGAACTATGGCTACACCTTC. Protein product: CASQADRNYGYTF.

The V and J genes are TRBV5-1 and TRBJ1-2, with TRBD1 as a possible D gene (6 bases). This CDR3 has 14 amino acids. V lost 3 bases, J lost 1 base, and 10 bases lay in between. Germline lookup yields CDR1 SGHRS and CDR2 YFSETQ. The CDR3 region is CASSYGTNNYGYTF. CDR3 DNA: TGCGCCAGCAGCTACGGGACAAATAACTATGGCTACACCTTC.

The chain joins TRBV7-3 to TRBJ2-2; D uncertain. CDR1 is SGHTA, CDR2 FQGTGA, per germline. V lost 6 bases, J lost 2 bases, and 7 bases lay in between. CDR3 size: 13 residues. CDR3 sequence (DNA): TGTGCCAGCAGGCCAGGAAACACCGGGGAGCTGTTTTTT. This codes for CASRPGNTGELFF.

CDR3 amino acids: CASTDPRGSTYEQYF. The CDR3 nucleotides read TGTGCCAGCACCGACCCCAGGGGTAGTACCTACGAGCAGTACTTC. V is TRBV27 and J is TRBJ2-7, with D possibly TRBD1 on 6 matching bases. V lost 7 bases and J lost 2, with 18 bases in between. The CDR3 totals 15 residues. Per the germline V gene, CDR1 is MNHEY and CDR2 is SMNVEV (reference sequence).